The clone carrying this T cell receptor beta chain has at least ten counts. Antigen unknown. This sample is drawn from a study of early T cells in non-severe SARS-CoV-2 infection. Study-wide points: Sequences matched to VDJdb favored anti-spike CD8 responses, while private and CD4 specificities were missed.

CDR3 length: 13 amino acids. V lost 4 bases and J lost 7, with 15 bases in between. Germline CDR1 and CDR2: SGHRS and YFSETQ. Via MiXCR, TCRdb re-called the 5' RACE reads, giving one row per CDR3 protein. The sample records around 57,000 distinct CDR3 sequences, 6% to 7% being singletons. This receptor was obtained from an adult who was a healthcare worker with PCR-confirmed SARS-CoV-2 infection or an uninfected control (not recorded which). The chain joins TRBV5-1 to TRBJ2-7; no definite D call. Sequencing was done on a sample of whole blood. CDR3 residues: CASSLELYQEQYF. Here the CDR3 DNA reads TGCGCCAGCAGCCTTGAACTCTATCAGGAGCAGTACTTC.